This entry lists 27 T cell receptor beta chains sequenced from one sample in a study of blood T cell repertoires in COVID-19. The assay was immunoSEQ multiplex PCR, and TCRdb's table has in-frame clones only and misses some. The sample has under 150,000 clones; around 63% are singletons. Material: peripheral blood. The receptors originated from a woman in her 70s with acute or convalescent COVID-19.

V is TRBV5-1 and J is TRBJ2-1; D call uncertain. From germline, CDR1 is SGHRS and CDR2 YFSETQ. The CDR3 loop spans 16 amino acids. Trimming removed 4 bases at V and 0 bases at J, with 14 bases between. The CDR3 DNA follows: TGCGCCAGCAGCAGTCGTGCGCTTAGCTCCTACAATGAGCAGTTCTTC. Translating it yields CASSSRALSSYNEQFF.

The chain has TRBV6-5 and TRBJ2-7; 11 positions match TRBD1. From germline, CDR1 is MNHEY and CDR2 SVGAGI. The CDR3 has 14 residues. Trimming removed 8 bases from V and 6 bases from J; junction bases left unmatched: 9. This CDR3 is CASGLDRGLSEQYF. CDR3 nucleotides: TGTGCCAGCGGACTGGACAGGGGGCTGAGCGAGCAGTACTTC.

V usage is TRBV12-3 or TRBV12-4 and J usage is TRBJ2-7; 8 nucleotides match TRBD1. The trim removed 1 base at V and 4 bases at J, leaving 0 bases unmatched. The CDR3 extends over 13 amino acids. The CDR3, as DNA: TGTGCCAGCAGTTTAGGACAGGGGTACGAGCAGTACTTC. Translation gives CASSLGQGYEQYF.

The CDR3: CASSAYGQGSNSPLHF. For the CDR3, the DNA is TGTGCCAGCAGCGCATATGGACAGGGGAGCAATTCACCCCTCCACTTT. The chain couples TRBV5-4 to TRBJ1-6, with 9 bases aligning to TRBD1. Germline trimming cut 4 bases from V and 7 bases from J; bases unmatched to any gene: 9. In germline, CDR1 is SGHNT, CDR2 YYREEE (reference sequence). The CDR3 extends over 16 amino acids.

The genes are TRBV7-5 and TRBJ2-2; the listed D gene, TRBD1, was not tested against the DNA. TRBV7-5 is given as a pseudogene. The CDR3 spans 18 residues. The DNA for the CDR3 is TGTGCCAGAAGCCCCGGTCGGGGACAAGGCCCGAACACCGGGGAGCTGTTTTTT. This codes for CARSPGRGQGPNTGELFF.

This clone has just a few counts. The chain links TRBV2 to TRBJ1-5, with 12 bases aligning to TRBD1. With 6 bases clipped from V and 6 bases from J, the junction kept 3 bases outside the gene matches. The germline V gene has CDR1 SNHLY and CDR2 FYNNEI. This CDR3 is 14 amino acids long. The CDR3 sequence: CASSGTGGVQPQHF. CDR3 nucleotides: TGTGCCAGCAGCGGGACAGGGGGCGTTCAGCCCCAGCATTTT.

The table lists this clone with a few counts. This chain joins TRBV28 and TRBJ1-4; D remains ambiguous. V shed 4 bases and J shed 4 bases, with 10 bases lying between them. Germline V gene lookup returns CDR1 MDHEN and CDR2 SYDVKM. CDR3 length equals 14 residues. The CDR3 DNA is TGTGCCAGCAGTTCCCCAGGCGTTAATGAAAAACTGTTTTTT. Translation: CASSSPGVNEKLFF.

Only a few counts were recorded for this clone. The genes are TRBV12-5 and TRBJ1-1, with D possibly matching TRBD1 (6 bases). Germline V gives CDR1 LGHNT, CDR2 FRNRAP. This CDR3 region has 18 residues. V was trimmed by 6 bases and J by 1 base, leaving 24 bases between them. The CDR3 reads CASGRLQGTGLWNTEAFF. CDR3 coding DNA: TGTGCTAGTGGCCGCCTCCAAGGTACAGGGTTGTGGAACACTGAAGCTTTCTTT.

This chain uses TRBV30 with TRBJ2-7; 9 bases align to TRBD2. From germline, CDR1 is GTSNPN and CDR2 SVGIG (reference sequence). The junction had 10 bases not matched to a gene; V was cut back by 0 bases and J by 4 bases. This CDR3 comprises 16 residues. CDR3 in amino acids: CAWSVQLGLAGYEQYF. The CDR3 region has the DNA TGTGCCTGGAGTGTACAATTGGGACTAGCCGGATACGAGCAGTACTTC. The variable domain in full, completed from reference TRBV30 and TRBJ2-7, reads SQTIHQWPATLVQPVGSPLSLECTVEGTSNPNLYWYRQAAGRGLQLLFYSVGIGQISSEVPQNLSASRPQDRQFILSSKKLLLSDSGFYLCAWSVQLGLAGYEQYFGPGTRLTVT.

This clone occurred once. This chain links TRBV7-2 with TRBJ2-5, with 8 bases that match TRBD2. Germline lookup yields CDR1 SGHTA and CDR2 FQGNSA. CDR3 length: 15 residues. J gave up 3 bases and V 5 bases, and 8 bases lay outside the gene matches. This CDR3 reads CASSRQGRGEETQYF. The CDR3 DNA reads TGTGCCAGCAGCCGGCAGGGGCGGGGGGAAGAGACCCAGTACTTC.

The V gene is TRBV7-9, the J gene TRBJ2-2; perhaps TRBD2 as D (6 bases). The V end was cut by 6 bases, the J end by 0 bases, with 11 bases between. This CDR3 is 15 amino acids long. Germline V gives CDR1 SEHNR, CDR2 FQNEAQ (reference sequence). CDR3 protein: CASRAGLSNTGELFF. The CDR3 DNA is TGTGCCAGCAGGGCGGGACTTTCGAACACCGGGGAGCTGTTTTTT.

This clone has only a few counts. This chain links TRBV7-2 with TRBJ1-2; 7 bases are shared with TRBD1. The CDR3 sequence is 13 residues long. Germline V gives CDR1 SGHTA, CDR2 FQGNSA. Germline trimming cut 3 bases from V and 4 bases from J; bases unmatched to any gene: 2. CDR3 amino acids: CASSLTGTYGYTF. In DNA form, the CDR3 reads TGTGCCAGCAGCTTGACAGGGACCTATGGCTACACCTTC.

Written as DNA, the CDR3 is TGTGCCAGCAGCCCCATCACCCTTGCAGCGGGTGGGTCCGGGGAGCTGTTTTTT. Translating gives CASSPITLAAGGSGELFF. The V and J genes are TRBV3-1 (or the pseudogene TRBV3-2) and TRBJ2-2, with TRBD2 as a possible D gene (6 bases). V lost 4 bases and J 6 bases, leaving 24 bases between the germline ends. The CDR3 covers 18 residues. Germline loops: CDR1 LGHDT, CDR2 YNNKEL (reference sequence).

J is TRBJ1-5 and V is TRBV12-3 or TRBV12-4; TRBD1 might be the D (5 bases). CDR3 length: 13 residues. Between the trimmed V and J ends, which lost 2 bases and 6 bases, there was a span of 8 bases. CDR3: CASSLFQGQPQHF. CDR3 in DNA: TGTGCCAGCAGTTTATTCCAGGGTCAGCCCCAGCATTTT.

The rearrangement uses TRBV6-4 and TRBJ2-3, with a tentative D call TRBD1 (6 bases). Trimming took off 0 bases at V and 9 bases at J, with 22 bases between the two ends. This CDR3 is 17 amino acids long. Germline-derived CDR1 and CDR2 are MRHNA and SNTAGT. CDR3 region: CASSDSVCWGLDETQYF. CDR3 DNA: TGTGCCAGCAGTGACTCGGTTTGCTGGGGGCTGGATGAGACGCAGTATTTT.

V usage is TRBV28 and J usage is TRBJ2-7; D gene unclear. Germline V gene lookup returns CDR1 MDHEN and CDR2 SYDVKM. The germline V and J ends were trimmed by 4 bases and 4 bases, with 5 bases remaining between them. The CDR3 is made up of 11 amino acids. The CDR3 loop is CASSSVYEQYF. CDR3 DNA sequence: TGTGCCAGCAGTTCGGTATACGAGCAGTACTTC.

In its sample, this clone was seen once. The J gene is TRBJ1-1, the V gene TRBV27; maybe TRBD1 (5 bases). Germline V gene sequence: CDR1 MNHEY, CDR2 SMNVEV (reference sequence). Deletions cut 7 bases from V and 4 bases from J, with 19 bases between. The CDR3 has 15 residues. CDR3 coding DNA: TGTGCCAGCACGACCTTGGGGGGAAGGGGCACTGAAGCTTTCTTT. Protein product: CASTTLGGRGTEAFF.

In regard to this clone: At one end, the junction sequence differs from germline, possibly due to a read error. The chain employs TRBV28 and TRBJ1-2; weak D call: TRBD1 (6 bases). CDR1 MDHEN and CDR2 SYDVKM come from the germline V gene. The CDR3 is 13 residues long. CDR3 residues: CASSLHPSGRGHF. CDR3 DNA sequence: TGTGCCAGCAGTTTACACCCCTCGGGCAGGGGCCACTTC.

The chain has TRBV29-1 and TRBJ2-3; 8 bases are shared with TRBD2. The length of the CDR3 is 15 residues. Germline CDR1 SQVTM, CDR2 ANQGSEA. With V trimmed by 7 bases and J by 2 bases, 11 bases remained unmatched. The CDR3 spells CSALAGPPVTDTQYF. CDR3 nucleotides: TGCAGCGCGCTAGCGGGTCCCCCGGTCACAGATACGCAGTATTTT.

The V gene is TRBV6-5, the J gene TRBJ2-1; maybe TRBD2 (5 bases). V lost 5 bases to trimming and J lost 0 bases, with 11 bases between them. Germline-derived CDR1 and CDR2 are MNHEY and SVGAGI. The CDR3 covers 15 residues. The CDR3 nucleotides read TGTGCCAGCAGTATTAGCGCCAGCTCCTACAATGAGCAGTTCTTC. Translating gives CASSISASSYNEQFF.

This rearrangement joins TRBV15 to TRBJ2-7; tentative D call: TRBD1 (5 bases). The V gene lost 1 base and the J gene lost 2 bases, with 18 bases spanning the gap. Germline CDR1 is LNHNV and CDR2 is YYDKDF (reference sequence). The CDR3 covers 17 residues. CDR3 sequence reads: CATSRVFGASMAYEQYF. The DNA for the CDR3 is TGTGCCACCAGCAGAGTGTTTGGGGCCTCCATGGCCTACGAGCAGTACTTC. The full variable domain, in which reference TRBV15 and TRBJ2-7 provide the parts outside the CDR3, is DAMVIQNPRYQVTQFGKPVTLSCSQTLNHNVMYWYQQKSSQAPKLLFHYYDKDFNNEADTPDNFQSRRPNTSFCFLDIRSPGLGDTAMYLCATSRVFGASMAYEQYFGPGTRLTVT.

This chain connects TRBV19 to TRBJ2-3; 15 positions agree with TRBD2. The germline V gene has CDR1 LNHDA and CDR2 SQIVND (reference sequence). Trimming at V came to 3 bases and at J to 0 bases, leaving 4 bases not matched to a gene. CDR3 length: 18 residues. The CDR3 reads CASSIGLAGGPSTDTQYF. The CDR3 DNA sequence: TGTGCCAGTAGTATCGGACTAGCGGGAGGGCCGAGCACAGATACGCAGTATTTT.

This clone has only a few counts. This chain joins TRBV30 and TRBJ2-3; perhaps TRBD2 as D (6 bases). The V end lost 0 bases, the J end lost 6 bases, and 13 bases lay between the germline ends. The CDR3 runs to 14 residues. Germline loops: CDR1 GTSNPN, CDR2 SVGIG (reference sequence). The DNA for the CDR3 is TGTGCCTGGAGTGTAGGGGAGGCTGGGGATACGCAGTATTTT. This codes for CAWSVGEAGDTQYF.

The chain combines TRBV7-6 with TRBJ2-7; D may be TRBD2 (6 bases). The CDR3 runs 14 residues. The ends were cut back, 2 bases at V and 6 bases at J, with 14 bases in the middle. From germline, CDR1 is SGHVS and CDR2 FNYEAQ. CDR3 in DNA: TGTGCCAGCAGCTTATCTCCGGGGGAACGCGAGCAGTACTTC. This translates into CASSLSPGEREQYF.

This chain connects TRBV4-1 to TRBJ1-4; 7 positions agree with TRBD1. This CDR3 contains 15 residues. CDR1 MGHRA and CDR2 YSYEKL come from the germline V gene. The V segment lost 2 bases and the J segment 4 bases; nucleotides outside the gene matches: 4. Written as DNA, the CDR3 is TGCGCCAGCAGCCAAACAGGGGAAGGTAATGAAAAACTGTTTTTT. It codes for CASSQTGEGNEKLFF.

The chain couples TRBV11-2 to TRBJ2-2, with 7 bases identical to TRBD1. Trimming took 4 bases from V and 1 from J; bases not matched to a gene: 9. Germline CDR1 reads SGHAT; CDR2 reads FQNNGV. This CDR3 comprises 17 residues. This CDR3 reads CASSSYLGTENTGELFF. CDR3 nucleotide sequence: TGTGCCAGCAGCTCCTATCTGGGGACAGAGAACACCGGGGAGCTGTTTTTT.

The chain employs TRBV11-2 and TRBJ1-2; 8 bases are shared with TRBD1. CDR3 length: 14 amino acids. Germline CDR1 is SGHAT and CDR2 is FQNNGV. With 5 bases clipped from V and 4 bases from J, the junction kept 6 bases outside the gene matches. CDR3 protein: CASSLTGVFYGYTF. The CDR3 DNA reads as TGTGCCAGCAGCCTGACAGGGGTATTCTATGGCTACACCTTC.